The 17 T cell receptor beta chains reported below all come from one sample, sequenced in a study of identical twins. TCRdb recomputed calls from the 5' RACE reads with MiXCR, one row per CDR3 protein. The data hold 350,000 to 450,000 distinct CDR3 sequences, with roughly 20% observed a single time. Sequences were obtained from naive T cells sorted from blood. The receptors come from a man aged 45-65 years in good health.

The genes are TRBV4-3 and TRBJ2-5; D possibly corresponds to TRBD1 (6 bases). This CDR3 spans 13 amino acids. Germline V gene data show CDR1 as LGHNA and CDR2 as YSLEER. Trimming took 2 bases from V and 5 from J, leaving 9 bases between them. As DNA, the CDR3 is TGCGCCAGCAGCCAATTCAGGGGCGAGACCCAGTACTTC. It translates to CASSQFRGETQYF.

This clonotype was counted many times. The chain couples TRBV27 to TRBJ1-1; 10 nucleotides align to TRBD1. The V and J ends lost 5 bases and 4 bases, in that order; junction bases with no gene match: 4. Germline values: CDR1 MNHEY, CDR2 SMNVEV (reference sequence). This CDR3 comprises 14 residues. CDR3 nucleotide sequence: TGTGCCAGCAGTCCAGGACAGGGGGGCACTGAAGCTTTCTTT. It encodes CASSPGQGGTEAFF.

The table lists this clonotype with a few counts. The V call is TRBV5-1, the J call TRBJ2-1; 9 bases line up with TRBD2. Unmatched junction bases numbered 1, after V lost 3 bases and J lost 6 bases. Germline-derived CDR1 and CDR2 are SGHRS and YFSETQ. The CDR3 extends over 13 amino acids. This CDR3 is CASSSGLANEQFF. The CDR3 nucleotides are TGCGCCAGCAGCTCGGGACTAGCCAATGAGCAGTTCTTC.

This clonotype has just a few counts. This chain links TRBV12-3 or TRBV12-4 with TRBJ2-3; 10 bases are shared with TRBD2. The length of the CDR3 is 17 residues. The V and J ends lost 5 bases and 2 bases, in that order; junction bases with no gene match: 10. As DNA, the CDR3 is TGTGCCAGCAGTCCCCGGCTAGCGGGGGTGTCCACAGATACGCAGTATTTT. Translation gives CASSPRLAGVSTDTQYF.

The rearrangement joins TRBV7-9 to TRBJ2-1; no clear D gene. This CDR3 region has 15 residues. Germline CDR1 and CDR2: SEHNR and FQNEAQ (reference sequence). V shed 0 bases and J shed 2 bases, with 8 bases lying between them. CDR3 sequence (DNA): TGTGCCAGCAGCTTAGCGGGAAACCCCTACAATGAGCAGTTCTTC. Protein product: CASSLAGNPYNEQFF.

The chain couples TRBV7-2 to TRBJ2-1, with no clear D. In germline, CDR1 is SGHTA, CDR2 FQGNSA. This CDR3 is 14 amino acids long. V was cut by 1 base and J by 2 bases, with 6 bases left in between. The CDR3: CASSLVVAYNEQFF. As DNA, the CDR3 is TGTGCCAGCAGCTTAGTCGTCGCCTACAATGAGCAGTTCTTC. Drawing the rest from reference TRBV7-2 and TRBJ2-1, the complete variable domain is GAGVSQSPSNKVTEKGKDVELRCDPISGHTALYWYRQSLGQGLEFLIYFQGNSAPDKSGLPSDRFSAERTGGSVSTLTIQRTQQEDSAVYLCASSLVVAYNEQFFGPGTRLTVL.

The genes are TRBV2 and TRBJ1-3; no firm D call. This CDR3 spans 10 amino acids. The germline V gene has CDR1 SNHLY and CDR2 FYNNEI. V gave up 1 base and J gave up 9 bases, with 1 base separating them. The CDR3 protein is CASSEGTIYF. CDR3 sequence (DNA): TGTGCCAGCAGTGAAGGCACCATATATTTT.

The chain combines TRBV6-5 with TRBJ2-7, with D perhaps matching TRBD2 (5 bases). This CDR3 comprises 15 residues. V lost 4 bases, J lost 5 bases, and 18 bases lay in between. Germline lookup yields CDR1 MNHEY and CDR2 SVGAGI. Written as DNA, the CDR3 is TGTGCCAGCAGTTCTGAGACCTGGCGGGCCAACGAGCAGTACTTC. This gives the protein CASSSETWRANEQYF.

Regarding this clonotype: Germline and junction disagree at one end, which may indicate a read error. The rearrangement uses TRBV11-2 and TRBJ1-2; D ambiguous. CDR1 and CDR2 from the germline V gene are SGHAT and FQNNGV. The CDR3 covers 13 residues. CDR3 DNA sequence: TGTGCCAGCAGCTTAGGACTGAGCTATGGCTACCCCTTC. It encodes CASSLGLSYGYPF.

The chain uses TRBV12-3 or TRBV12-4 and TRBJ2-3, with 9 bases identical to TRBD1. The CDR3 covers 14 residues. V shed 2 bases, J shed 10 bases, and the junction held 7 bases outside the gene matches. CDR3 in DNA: TGTGCCAGCAGTTTACTGGGACAGGGATTTGCGCAGTATTTT. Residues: CASSLLGQGFAQYF.

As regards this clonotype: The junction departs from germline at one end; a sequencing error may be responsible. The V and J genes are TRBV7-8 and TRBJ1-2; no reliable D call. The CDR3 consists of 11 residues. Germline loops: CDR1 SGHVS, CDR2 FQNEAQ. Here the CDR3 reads CASSLAGMIVF. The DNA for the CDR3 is TGTGCCAGCAGCTTAGCCGGTATGATCGTCTTC.

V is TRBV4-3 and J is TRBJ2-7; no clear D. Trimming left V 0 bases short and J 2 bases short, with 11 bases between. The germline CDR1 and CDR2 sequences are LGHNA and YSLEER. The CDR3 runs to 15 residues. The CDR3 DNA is TGCGCCAGCAGCCAAGATGCAGGTGAAACCTACGAGCAGTACTTC. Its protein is CASSQDAGETYEQYF.

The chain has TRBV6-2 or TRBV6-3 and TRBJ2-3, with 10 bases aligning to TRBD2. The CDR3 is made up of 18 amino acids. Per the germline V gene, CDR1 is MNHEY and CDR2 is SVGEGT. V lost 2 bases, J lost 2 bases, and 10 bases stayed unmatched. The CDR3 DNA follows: TGTGCCAGCAGTTACCGATTCGGGACTAGCGCCTACACAGATACGCAGTATTTT. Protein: CASSYRFGTSAYTDTQYF.

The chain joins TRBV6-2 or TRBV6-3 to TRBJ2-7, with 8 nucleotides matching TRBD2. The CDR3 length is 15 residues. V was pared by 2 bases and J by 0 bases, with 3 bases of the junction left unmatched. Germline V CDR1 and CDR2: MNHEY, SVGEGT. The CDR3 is CASSYGRGGSYEQYF. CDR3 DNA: TGTGCCAGCAGTTACGGCCGGGGGGGCTCCTACGAGCAGTACTTC.

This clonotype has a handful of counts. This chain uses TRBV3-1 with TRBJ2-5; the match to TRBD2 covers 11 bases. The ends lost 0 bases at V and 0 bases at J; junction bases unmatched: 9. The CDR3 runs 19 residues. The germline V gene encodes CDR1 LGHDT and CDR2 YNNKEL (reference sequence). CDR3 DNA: TGTGCCAGCAGCCAAGATAAACTAGCGGGAGTCGTGTACCAAGAGACCCAGTACTTC. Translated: CASSQDKLAGVVYQETQYF.

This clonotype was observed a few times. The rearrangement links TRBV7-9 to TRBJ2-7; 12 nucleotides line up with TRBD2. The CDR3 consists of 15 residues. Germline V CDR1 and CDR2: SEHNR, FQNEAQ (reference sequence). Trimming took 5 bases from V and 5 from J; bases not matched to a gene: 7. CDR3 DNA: TGTGCCAGCAGCGTTCGACTAGCGGGAGCCCACGAGCAGTACTTC. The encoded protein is CASSVRLAGAHEQYF.

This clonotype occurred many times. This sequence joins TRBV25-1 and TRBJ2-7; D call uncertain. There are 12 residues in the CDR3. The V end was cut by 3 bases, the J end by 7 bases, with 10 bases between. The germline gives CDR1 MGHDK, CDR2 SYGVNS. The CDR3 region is CASSDRFTEQYF. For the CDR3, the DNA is TGTGCCAGCAGTGACCGATTTACTGAGCAGTACTTC.